The 18 T cell receptor beta chains below all came from one sample that was sequenced in a study of cytomegalovirus exposure and HLA in healthy donors. Use of 60 Vbeta and 13 Jbeta primers characterized the PCR. Data came from immunoSEQ multiplex PCR; TCRdb stores just in-frame clones and leaves some out. The sample yields about 210,000 clones, around 79% seen once. The source material was PBMCs. The receptors were sampled from a male donor in good health and CMV-seronegative.

This chain connects TRBV29-1 to TRBJ1-1; D gene ambiguous. Per germline, CDR1 SQVTM and CDR2 ANQGSEA. The CDR3 has 13 residues. Trimming left V 5 bases short and J 4 bases short, with 14 bases between. CDR3 sequence (DNA): TGCAGCGTTCTTGGCCTCGGAGGCACTGAAGCTTTCTTT. This gives the protein CSVLGLGGTEAFF.

The gene calls are TRBV6-1 and TRBJ2-5, with TRBD1 matching over 11 bases. The CDR3 runs 15 residues. Losses at the gene ends were 7 bases for V and 2 bases for J; bases not matched to a gene: 6. CDR1 and CDR2 (germline): MNHNS, SASEGT. The CDR3, as DNA: TGTGCCAGCACCCTGGACAGGGGGCGTCAAGAGACCCAGTACTTC. Translated, it gives CASTLDRGRQETQYF.

This chain uses TRBV7-9 with TRBJ1-1, with 8 bases lining up with TRBD1. Germline assignment: CDR1 SEHNR and CDR2 FQNEAQ (reference sequence). Trimming at V came to 4 bases and at J to 6 bases, leaving 16 bases not matched to a gene. The CDR3 has 17 residues. DNA for the CDR3: TGTGCCAGCAGCTCCCCAGGGGGCGCTCATCAAATTCCTGAAGCTTTCTTT. It encodes CASSSPGGAHQIPEAFF. Full variable domain (remainder filled in from reference TRBV7-9 and TRBJ1-1): DTGVSQNPRHKITKRGQNVTFRCDPISEHNRLYWYRQTLGQGPEFLTYFQNEAQLEKSRLLSDRFSAERPKGSFSTLEIQRTEQGDSAMYLCASSSPGGAHQIPEAFFGQGTRLTVV.

This chain links TRBV27 with TRBJ1-4; D is unclear. Germline values: CDR1 MNHEY, CDR2 SMNVEV (reference sequence). The CDR3 is made up of 12 amino acids. V gave up 5 bases and J gave up 10 bases, with 11 bases separating them. Here the CDR3 reads CASSPSQGKLFF. CDR3 coding DNA: TGTGCCAGCAGTCCTAGTCAAGGAAAACTGTTTTTT.

The V call is TRBV28, the J call TRBJ1-1, with D tentatively TRBD1 (6 bases). Trimming took 5 bases from V and 4 from J, leaving 17 bases between them. Germline loops: CDR1 MDHEN, CDR2 SYDVKM. The CDR3 is 15 amino acids. Here the CDR3 DNA reads TGTGCCAGCAGTCCTCCGAGCACAGGGTCCACTGAAGCTTTCTTT. Its protein is CASSPPSTGSTEAFF.

The chain recombines TRBV28 with TRBJ2-3; 9 nucleotides line up with TRBD1. Germline values: CDR1 MDHEN, CDR2 SYDVKM. The junction had 6 bases not matched to a gene; V was cut back by 5 bases and J by 6 bases. The CDR3 totals 14 residues. The CDR3 region is CASSLGTGTDTQYF. The CDR3 nucleotides read TGTGCCAGCAGTCTTGGGACAGGGACCGATACGCAGTATTTT.

This clone came up once. The V and J genes are TRBV7-9 and TRBJ1-4, with TRBD1 matching 10 bases. The CDR3 extends over 15 amino acids. Germline V CDR1 and CDR2: SEHNR, FQNEAQ (reference sequence). V was clipped by 3 bases and J by 8 bases; unmatched bases: 6. The CDR3 loop reads CASSLTGGTGEKLFF. The CDR3 DNA is TGTGCCAGCAGCTTGACAGGGGGCACTGGCGAAAAACTGTTTTTT.

The gene calls are TRBV28 and TRBJ2-3; D not certain. This CDR3 spans 15 amino acids. Germline V lookup: CDR1 MDHEN, CDR2 SYDVKM. The V gene lost 2 bases and the J gene lost 3 bases, with 12 bases spanning the gap. The CDR3 nucleotides read TGTGCCAGCAGTTTACAATCACGGAGAACAGATACGCAGTATTTT. The encoded protein is CASSLQSRRTDTQYF. Variable domain in full (rest from reference TRBV28 and TRBJ2-3): DVKVTQSSRYLVKRTGEKVFLECVQDMDHENMFWYRQDPGLGLRLIYFSYDVKMKEKGDIPEGYSVSREKKERFSLILESASTNQTSMYLCASSLQSRRTDTQYFGPGTRLTVL.

This chain connects TRBV7-9 to TRBJ2-1, with D possibly being TRBD2 (6 bases). The germline V gene has CDR1 SEHNR and CDR2 FQNEAQ (reference sequence). This CDR3 spans 15 amino acids. Trimming took 2 bases from V and 3 from J, leaving 11 bases between them. In nucleotides, the CDR3 is TGTGCCAGCAGCTTACCGGGAGCGAACTACAATGAGCAGTTCTTC. This encodes CASSLPGANYNEQFF.

The chain joins TRBV28 to TRBJ2-5, with D possibly TRBD2 on 7 matching bases. Germline V gives CDR1 MDHEN, CDR2 SYDVKM. The ends were cut back, 5 bases at V and 1 base at J, with 17 bases in the middle. This CDR3 contains 16 residues. DNA for the CDR3: TGTGCCAGCAGTATAGGGGGGGCAGGGCTCCAAGAGACCCAGTACTTC. This gives the protein CASSIGGAGLQETQYF.

The CDR3 DNA reads TGCAGCGTTGAGGAGGCGGGGGGCGGCACTGAAGCTTTCTTT. This translates into CSVEEAGGGTEAFF. The gene calls are TRBV29-1 and TRBJ1-1, with D tentatively TRBD1 (6 bases). Trimming stripped 3 bases from V and 4 bases from J, with 15 bases between. Looked up from germline, CDR1 is SQVTM and CDR2 is ANQGSEA. The CDR3 consists of 14 residues.

This rearrangement joins TRBV11-2 to TRBJ2-7; unclear D gene. Germline V lookup: CDR1 SGHAT, CDR2 FQNNGV. The V gene lost 5 bases and the J gene lost 6 bases, with 11 bases spanning the gap. CDR3 length: 12 residues. CDR3 amino acids: CASSLQSREQYF. Here the CDR3 DNA reads TGTGCCAGCAGCCTACAGTCTCGCGAGCAGTACTTC.

The CDR3 DNA sequence: TGTGCCAGCAGCCTCCGGGACAGGGCACAAGAGACCCAGTACTTC. Translation: CASSLRDRAQETQYF. The rearrangement uses TRBV11-1 and TRBJ2-5; TRBD1 aligns across 9 bases. V lost 5 bases, J lost 2 bases, and 6 bases stayed unmatched. The V gene's germline CDR1 is SGHAT and CDR2 FQDESV (reference sequence). The CDR3 loop spans 15 amino acids.

The chain employs TRBV29-1 and TRBJ2-1, with 13 bases that match TRBD2. V was pared by 6 bases and J by 4 bases, with 6 bases of the junction left unmatched. The CDR3 loop spans 15 amino acids. Germline V CDR1 and CDR2: SQVTM, ANQGSEA. The chain's CDR3 is CSVPRTSGSYNEQFF. The CDR3 region has the DNA TGCAGCGTACCCAGGACTAGCGGGAGTTACAATGAGCAGTTCTTC.

This clone has just one count. CDR3 coding DNA: TGCGCCAGCAGCCAAGATCGGGGGGGGGCCTCCTACGAGCAGTACTTC. This codes for CASSQDRGGASYEQYF. V and J are TRBV4-1 and TRBJ2-7; 8 nucleotides match TRBD2. This CDR3 has 16 amino acids. J was trimmed by 0 bases and V by 0 bases; bases with no gene match: 4. Germline V CDR1 and CDR2: MGHRA, YSYEKL.

The V and J genes are TRBV6-4 and TRBJ2-1; 13 bases are a match to TRBD2. The V segment lost 3 bases and the J segment 8 bases; nucleotides outside the gene matches: 7. Germline CDR1 and CDR2: MRHNA and SNTAGT. The CDR3 contains 16 residues. CDR3 sequence: CASSDGLAGDVYEQFF. CDR3 in DNA: TGTGCCAGCAGTGATGGACTAGCGGGAGATGTCTATGAGCAGTTCTTC.

The chain joins TRBV9 to TRBJ1-2, with D uncertain. In germline, CDR1 is SGDLS, CDR2 YYNGEE. This CDR3 has 12 amino acids. The V gene lost 4 bases and the J gene lost 1 base, with 5 bases spanning the gap. CDR3: CASSSVNYGYTF. The CDR3 bases are TGTGCCAGCAGCTCCGTTAACTATGGCTACACCTTC.

The chain uses TRBV29-1 and TRBJ2-4; D is unresolved. V was trimmed by 2 bases and J by 1 base, leaving 15 bases between them. The CDR3 is 16 residues long. Germline CDR1 reads SQVTM; CDR2 reads ANQGSEA. The chain's CDR3 is CSVETYNSEAKNIQYF. For the CDR3, the DNA is TGCAGCGTTGAAACGTACAATTCGGAGGCCAAAAACATTCAGTACTTC.